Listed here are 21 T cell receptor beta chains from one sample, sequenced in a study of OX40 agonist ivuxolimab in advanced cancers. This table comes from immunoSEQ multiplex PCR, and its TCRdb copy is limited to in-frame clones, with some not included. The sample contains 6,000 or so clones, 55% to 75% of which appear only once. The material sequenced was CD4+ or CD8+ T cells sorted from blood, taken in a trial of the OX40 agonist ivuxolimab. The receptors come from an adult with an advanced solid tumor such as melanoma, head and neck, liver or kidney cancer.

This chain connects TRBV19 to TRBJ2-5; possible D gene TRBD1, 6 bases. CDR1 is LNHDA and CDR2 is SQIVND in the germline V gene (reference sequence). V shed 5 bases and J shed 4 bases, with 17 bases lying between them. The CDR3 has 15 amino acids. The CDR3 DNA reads TGTGCCAGTAGTCCTCGGGACACCCCCCGAGAGACCCAGTACTTC. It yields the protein CASSPRDTPRETQYF.

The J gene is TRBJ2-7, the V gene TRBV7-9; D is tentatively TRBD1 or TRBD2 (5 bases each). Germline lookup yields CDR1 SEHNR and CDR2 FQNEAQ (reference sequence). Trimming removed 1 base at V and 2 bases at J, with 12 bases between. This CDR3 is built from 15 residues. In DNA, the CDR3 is TGTGCCAGCAGCTTAGACCTCGGGGCAACCTACGAGCAGTACTTC. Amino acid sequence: CASSLDLGATYEQYF. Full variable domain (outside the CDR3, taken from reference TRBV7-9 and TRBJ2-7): DTGVSQNPRHKITKRGQNVTFRCDPISEHNRLYWYRQTLGQGPEFLTYFQNEAQLEKSRLLSDRFSAERPKGSFSTLEIQRTEQGDSAMYLCASSLDLGATYEQYFGPGTRLTVT.

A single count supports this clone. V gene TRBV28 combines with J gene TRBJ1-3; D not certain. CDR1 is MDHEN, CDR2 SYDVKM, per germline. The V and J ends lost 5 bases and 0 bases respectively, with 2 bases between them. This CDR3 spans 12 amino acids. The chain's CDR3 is CASSNSGNTIYF. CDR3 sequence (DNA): TGTGCCAGCAGTAACTCTGGAAACACCATATATTTT.

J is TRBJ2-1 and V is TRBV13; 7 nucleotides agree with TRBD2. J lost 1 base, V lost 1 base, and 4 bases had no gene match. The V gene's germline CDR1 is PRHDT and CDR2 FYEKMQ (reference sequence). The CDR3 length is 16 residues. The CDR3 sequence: CASSLVASGSYNEQFF. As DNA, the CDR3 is TGTGCCAGCAGCTTAGTGGCTAGCGGTTCCTACAATGAGCAGTTCTTC. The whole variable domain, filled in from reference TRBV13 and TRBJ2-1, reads AAGVIQSPRHLIKEKRETATLKCYPIPRHDTVYWYQQGPGQDPQFLISFYEKMQSDKGSIPDRFSAQQFSDYHSELNMSSLELGDSALYFCASSLVASGSYNEQFFGPGTRLTVL.

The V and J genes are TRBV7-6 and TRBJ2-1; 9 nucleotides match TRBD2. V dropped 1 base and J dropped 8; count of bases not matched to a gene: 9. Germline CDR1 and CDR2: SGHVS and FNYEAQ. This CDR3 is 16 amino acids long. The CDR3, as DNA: TGTGCCAGCAGCTTAGGGGGCGGGAGGGCCTTAGATGAGCAGTTCTTC. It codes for CASSLGGGRALDEQFF.

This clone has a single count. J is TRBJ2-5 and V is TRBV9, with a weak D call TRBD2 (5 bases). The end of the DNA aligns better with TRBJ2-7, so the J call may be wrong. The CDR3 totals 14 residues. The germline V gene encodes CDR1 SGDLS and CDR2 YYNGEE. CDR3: CASSVVGSSYEQYF. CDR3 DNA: TGTGCCAGCAGCGTAGTGGGGAGCTCCTACGAGCAGTACTTC.

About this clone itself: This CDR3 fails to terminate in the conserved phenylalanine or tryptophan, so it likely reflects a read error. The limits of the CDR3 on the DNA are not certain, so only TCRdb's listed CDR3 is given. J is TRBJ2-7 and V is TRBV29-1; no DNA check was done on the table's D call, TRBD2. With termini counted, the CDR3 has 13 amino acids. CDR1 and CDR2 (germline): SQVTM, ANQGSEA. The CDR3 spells CSVEGGESYEQSS.

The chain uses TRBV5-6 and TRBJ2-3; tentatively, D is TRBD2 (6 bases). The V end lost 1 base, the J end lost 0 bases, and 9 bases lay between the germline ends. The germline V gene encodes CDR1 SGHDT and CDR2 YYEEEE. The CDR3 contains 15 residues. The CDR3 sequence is CASSLTSKSTDTQYF. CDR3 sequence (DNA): TGTGCCAGCAGCTTGACTAGCAAAAGCACAGATACGCAGTATTTT. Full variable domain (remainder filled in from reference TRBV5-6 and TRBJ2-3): DAGVTQSPTHLIKTRGQQVTLRCSPKSGHDTVSWYQQALGQGPQFIFQYYEEEERQRGNFPDRFSGHQFPNYSSELNVNALLLGDSALYLCASSLTSKSTDTQYFGPGTRLTVL.

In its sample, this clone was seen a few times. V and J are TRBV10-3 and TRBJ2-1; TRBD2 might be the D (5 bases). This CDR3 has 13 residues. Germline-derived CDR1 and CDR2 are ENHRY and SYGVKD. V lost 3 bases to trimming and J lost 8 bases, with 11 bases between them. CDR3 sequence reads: CAISDGESDEQFF. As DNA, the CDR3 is TGTGCCATCAGTGACGGGGAAAGCGATGAGCAGTTCTTC.

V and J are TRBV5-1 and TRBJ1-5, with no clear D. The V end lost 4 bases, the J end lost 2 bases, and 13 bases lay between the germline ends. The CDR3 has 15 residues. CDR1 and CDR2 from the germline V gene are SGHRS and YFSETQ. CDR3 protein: CASSVTPGGNQPQHF. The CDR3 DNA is TGCGCCAGCAGCGTTACCCCGGGCGGCAATCAGCCCCAGCATTTT. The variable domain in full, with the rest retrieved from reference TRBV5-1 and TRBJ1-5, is KAGVTQTPRYLIKTRGQQVTLSCSPISGHRSVSWYQQTPGQGLQFLFEYFSETQRNKGNFPGRFSGRQFSNSRSEMNVSTLELGDSALYLCASSVTPGGNQPQHFGDGTRLSIL.

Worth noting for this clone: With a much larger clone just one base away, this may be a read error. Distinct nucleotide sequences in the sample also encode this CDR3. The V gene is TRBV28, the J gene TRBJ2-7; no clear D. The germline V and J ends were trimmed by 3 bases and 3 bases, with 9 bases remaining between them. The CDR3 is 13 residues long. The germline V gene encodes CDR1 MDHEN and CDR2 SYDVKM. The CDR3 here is CASSFRGFYEQYF. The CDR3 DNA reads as TGTGCCAGCAGTTTTAGAGGTTTCTACGAGCAGTACTTC.

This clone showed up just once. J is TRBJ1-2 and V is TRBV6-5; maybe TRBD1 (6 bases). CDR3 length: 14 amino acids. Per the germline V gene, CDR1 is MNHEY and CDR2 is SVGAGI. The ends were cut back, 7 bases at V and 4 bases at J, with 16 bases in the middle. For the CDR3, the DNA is TGTGCCAGCAACAAACAGGGTGGCGGCTATGGCTACACCTTC. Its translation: CASNKQGGGYGYTF.

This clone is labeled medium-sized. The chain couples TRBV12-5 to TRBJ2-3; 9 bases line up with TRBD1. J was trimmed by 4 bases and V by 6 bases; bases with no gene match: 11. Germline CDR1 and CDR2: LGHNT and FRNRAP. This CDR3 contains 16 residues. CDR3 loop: CASGNFGTGRADTQYF. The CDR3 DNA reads TGTGCTAGTGGAAACTTCGGGACAGGGAGGGCAGATACGCAGTATTTT.

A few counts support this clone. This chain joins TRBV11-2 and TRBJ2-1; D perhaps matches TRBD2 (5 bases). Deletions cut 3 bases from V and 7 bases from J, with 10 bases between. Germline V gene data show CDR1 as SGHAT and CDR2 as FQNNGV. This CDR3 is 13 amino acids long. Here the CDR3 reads CASSLETINEQFF. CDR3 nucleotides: TGTGCCAGCAGCTTGGAGACTATTAATGAGCAGTTCTTC.

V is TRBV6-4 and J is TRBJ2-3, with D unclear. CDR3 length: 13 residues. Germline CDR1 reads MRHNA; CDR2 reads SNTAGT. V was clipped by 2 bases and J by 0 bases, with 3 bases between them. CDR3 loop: CASSDDSTDTQYF. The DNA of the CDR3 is TGTGCCAGCAGTGACGACAGCACAGATACGCAGTATTTT.

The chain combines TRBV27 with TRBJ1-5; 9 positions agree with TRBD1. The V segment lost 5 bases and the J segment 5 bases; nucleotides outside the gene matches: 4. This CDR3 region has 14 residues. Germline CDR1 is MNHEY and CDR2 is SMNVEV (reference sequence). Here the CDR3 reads CASSTGQGHQPQHF. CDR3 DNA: TGTGCCAGCAGTACGGGACAGGGTCATCAGCCCCAGCATTTT.

The CDR3 region has the DNA TGTGCCAGCGGAGCTCGTCAGGGAAGGAACAATGAGCAGTTCTTC. Protein product: CASGARQGRNNEQFF. This sequence joins TRBV5-4 and TRBJ2-1, with a weak D call TRBD1 (5 bases). The CDR3 is 15 amino acids. V was shortened by 7 bases and J by 5 bases, with 19 bases between the two germline ends. CDR1 is SGHNT and CDR2 is YYREEE in the germline V gene (reference sequence).

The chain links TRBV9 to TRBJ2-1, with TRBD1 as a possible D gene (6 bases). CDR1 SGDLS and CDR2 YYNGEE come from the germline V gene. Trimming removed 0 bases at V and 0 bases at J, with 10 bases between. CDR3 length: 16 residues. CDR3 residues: CASSVEGESSYNEQFF. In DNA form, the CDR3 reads TGTGCCAGCAGCGTAGAGGGGGAGAGCTCCTACAATGAGCAGTTCTTC.

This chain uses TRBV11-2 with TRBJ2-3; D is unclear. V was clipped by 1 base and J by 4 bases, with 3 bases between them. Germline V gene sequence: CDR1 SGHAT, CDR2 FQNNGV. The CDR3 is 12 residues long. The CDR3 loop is CASSLAADTQYF. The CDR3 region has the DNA TGTGCCAGCAGCTTAGCCGCAGATACGCAGTATTTT. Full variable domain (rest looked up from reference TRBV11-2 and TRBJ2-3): EAGVAQSPRYKIIEKRQSVAFWCNPISGHATLYWYQQILGQGPKLLIQFQNNGVVDDSQLPKDRFSAERLKGVDSTLKIQPAKLEDSAVYLCASSLAADTQYFGPGTRLTVL.

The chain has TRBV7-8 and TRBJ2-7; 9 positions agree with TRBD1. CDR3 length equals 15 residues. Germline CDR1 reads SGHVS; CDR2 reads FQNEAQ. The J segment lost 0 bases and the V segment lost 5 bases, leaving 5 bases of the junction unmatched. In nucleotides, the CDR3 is TGTGCCAGCAGCCAACAGGGGGCCTTCTCCTACGAGCAGTACTTC. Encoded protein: CASSQQGAFSYEQYF.

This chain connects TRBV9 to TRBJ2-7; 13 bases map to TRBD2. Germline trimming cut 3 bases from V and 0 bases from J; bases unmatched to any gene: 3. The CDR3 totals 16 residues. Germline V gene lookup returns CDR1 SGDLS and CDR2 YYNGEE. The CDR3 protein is CASSEGTSGASYEQYF. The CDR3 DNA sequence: TGTGCCAGCAGCGAGGGGACTAGCGGGGCCTCCTACGAGCAGTACTTC.